The rows below give T cell receptor beta chains drawn from one sample of a study of shared clonotypes between healthy human individuals. Assay used: immunoSEQ multiplex PCR; TCRdb lists only in-frame clones, some missing. The sample records 500,000 to 550,000 clones, approximately 94% being singletons. The source material was naive CD4+ T cells sorted from blood. The source is a woman in her thirties in good health. Each CDR3 is given with its conserved first and last residue. The D gene is left open where the match is weak. Some rows mark clone size as missing; the rest say once, few, many or name a class of expanded clone.

j_call clone_size v_call d_call cdr3_aa cdr3_nt
TRBJ2-3 - TRBV19 - CASSHRSAMQYF TGTGCCAGTAGCCACAGGTCGGCAATGCAGTATTTT
TRBJ1-5 - TRBV6-1 - CASSEMRLREYQPQHF TGTGCCAGCAGTGAAATGAGGTTGAGGGAGTATCAGCCCCAGCATTTT
TRBJ2-1 once TRBV19 TRBD1 CASSISDRVPYNEQFF TGTGCCAGTAGTATCTCGGACAGGGTCCCCTACAATGAGCAGTTCTTC
TRBJ2-2 - TRBV27 - CASSFSDSNTGELFF TGTGCCAGCAGTTTTTCAGATTCGAACACCGGGGAGCTGTTTTTT
TRBJ1-2 once TRBV6-4 - CASSDWPTNYGYTF TGTGCCAGCAGTGACTGGCCCACTAACTATGGCTACACCTTC
TRBJ1-1 - TRBV4-1 - CASSQDSGNTEAFF TGCGCCAGCAGCCAAGACTCGGGGAACACTGAAGCTTTCTTT
TRBJ1-1 - TRBV7-8 - CASSLVGLNTEAFF TGTGCCAGCAGCTTAGTGGGTTTGAACACTGAAGCTTTCTTT
TRBJ2-1 - TRBV15 - CATSRATRGNEQFF TGTGCCACCAGCAGAGCGACCAGGGGAAATGAGCAGTTCTTC
TRBJ1-6 once TRBV4-1 - CASSPAGQYSPLHF TGCGCCAGCAGTCCGGCGGGTCAGTATTCACCCCTCCACTTT
TRBJ2-1 - TRBV14 TRBD2 CASSHLILAASGDEQFF TGTGCCAGCAGCCACCTGATACTAGCGGCGTCGGGGGATGAGCAGTTCTTC
TRBJ2-5 - TRBV9 - CASSETPGETQYF TGTGCCAGCAGCGAGACCCCGGGGGAGACCCAGTACTTC
TRBJ2-5 - TRBV10-3 - CAISETEQETQYF TGTGCCATCAGTGAGACAGAGCAAGAGACCCAGTACTTC
TRBJ2-5 - TRBV27 - CASSRFPQETQYF TGTGCCAGCAGCCGCTTCCCCCAAGAGACCCAGTACTTC
TRBJ2-5 - TRBV10-3 TRBD1 CAIRGTDLRETQYF TGTGCCATCAGGGGGACAGACCTCCGAGAGACCCAGTACTTC
TRBJ2-2 - TRBV27 TRBD1 CASSLTGGTGELFF TGTGCCAGCAGTTTGACAGGGGGCACCGGGGAGCTGTTTTTT
TRBJ2-1 - TRBV18 TRBD2 CASSPLSLAGVLEQFF TGTGCCAGCTCACCACTATCGCTAGCGGGAGTTCTTGAGCAGTTCTTC
TRBJ2-3 - TRBV18 TRBD1 CASSLSQSGQGSADTQYF TGTGCCAGCTCACTTAGTCAAAGTGGACAGGGATCGGCAGATACGCAGTATTTT
TRBJ1-2 - TRBV15 - CATSRDTDYGYTF TGTGCCACCAGCAGAGATACAGACTATGGCTACACCTTC
TRBJ2-7 - TRBV5-8 TRBD1 CASSPGTGQHLDEQYF TGTGCCAGCAGCCCCGGGACAGGCCAACACTTGGACGAGCAGTACTTC
TRBJ2-7 - TRBV6-5 TRBD1 CASSYSSGTGSYEQYF TGTGCCAGCAGTTACTCCTCTGGGACAGGGAGCTACGAGCAGTACTTC
TRBJ1-3 - TRBV28 - CASSLWAGSSGNTIYF TGTGCCAGCAGTTTATGGGCTGGGAGCTCTGGAAACACCATATATTTT
TRBJ1-1 - TRBV5-5 - CASSLTLFTEAFF TGTGCCAGCAGCTTAACCCTCTTCACTGAAGCTTTCTTT
TRBJ1-5 - TRBV30 TRBD1 CAWSVRTGYSQPQHF TGTGCCTGGAGTGTGAGGACAGGGTATTCTCAGCCCCAGCATTTT
TRBJ1-4 - TRBV5-1 - CASSLEGFGSQGKLFF TGCGCCAGCAGCCTGGAGGGTTTCGGCTCTCAGGGAAAACTGTTTTTT
TRBJ1-4 - TRBV28 TRBD1 CASSSPGQILNEKLFF TGTGCCAGCAGTTCCCCGGGACAGATACTAAATGAAAAACTGTTTTTT
TRBJ2-3 - TRBV27 - CASSLLNTDTQYF TGTGCCAGCAGTTTACTCAACACAGATACGCAGTATTTT
TRBJ1-6 - TRBV11-2 - CASSKAGDGWAPLHF TGTGCCAGCAGCAAGGCGGGGGACGGATGGGCGCCCCTCCACTTT
TRBJ2-1 - TRBV19 - CASSIYPPSRLGISSYNEQFF TGTGCCAGTAGTATCTATCCACCCAGTAGGCTGGGGATAAGCTCCTACAATGAGCAGTTCTTC
TRBJ2-1 - TRBV9 - CASSVGVANNEQFF TGTGCCAGCAGCGTAGGGGTCGCCAACAATGAGCAGTTCTTC
TRBJ2-6 once TRBV5-1 - CASSGVTGANVLTF TGCGCCAGCAGCGGCGTAACTGGGGCCAACGTCCTGACTTTC
TRBJ2-4 - TRBV10-3 - CAISDGGLAKDIQYF TGTGCCATCAGTGATGGCGGCTTAGCCAAAGACATTCAGTACTTC
TRBJ2-7 - TRBV7-9 TRBD1 CAVDTGTGFTGEQYF TGTGCCGTAGACACCGGGACAGGGTTTACGGGCGAGCAGTACTTC
TRBJ1-4 - TRBV6-1 - CASSDRVRSEKLFF TGTGCCAGCAGTGACAGGGTGCGTAGTGAAAAACTGTTTTTT
TRBJ1-4 - TRBV9 TRBD1 CASSPGDRGKRYVGEKLFF TGTGCCAGCAGCCCTGGGGACAGGGGGAAGAGATATGTTGGTGAAAAACTGTTTTTT
TRBJ2-7 - TRBV5-8 - CASTSTGTLYEQYF TGTGCCAGCACCTCTACAGGGACGCTCTACGAGCAGTACTTC
TRBJ2-7 - TRBV27 - CASSLLGSIREQYF TGTGCCAGCAGTTTATTGGGATCAATCCGCGAGCAGTACTTC
TRBJ2-1 - TRBV7-9 - CASSQVRLGINEQFF TGTGCCAGCAGCCAGGTCAGACTAGGTATCAATGAGCAGTTCTTC
TRBJ1-4 - TRBV4-1 - CASSQPRASGRELFF TGCGCCAGCAGCCAGCCTCGAGCCTCGGGTCGCGAACTGTTTTTT
TRBJ2-7 once TRBV28 TRBD2 CASSPGPGGSYEQYF TGTGCCAGCAGCCCAGGGCCGGGGGGCTCCTACGAGCAGTACTTC
TRBJ2-1 - TRBV29-1 TRBD2 CSVRTSHEQFF TGCAGCGTTAGGACTAGCCATGAGCAGTTCTTC
TRBJ2-7 - TRBV5-1 - CASSLDSGPFLYEQYF TGCGCCAGCAGCTTGGATTCAGGGCCATTTCTCTACGAGCAGTACTTC
TRBJ2-1 once TRBV28 - CASRQLGRRNNEQFF TGTGCCAGCAGACAACTAGGACGGCGTAACAATGAGCAGTTCTTC
TRBJ1-1 - TRBV6-5 - CASSYAYLRGVTEAFF TGTGCCAGCAGTTACGCGTATCTAAGGGGGGTCACTGAAGCTTTCTTT
TRBJ1-1 - TRBV19 - CASRAISEAFF TGTGCCAGTAGAGCCATTTCTGAAGCTTTCTTT
TRBJ2-5 - TRBV10-1 TRBD2 CASSESVAGTQYF TGCGCCAGCAGTGAGTCGGTAGCGGGGACCCAGTACTTC
TRBJ2-3 - TRBV29-1 - CSVEFDTDTQYF TGCAGCGTTGAGTTCGACACAGATACGCAGTATTTT
TRBJ2-2 - TRBV19 TRBD2 CASSTPRERGSGELFF TGTGCCAGTAGTACGCCCCGCGAGCGGGGGAGCGGGGAGCTGTTTTTT
TRBJ2-3 - TRBV19 TRBD2 CASSMPPPLAAGADTQYF TGTGCCAGTAGTATGCCCCCCCCTCTAGCGGCGGGGGCAGATACGCAGTATTTT
TRBJ2-6 - TRBV6-5 - CASSAGVGANVLTF TGTGCCAGCAGCGCCGGGGTAGGGGCCAACGTCCTGACTTTC
TRBJ2-7 - TRBV18 - CASSPGGADEQYF TGTGCCAGCTCACCAGGGGGGGCGGACGAGCAGTACTTC
TRBJ2-1 once TRBV27 TRBD1 CASSARQGPNEQFF TGTGCCAGCAGTGCACGACAGGGACCGAATGAGCAGTTCTTC
TRBJ1-6 - TRBV11-2 - CASSSQGSSSYNSPLHF TGTGCCAGCAGCTCTCAGGGGAGTAGCTCCTATAATTCACCCCTCCACTTT
TRBJ1-5 - TRBV5-4 - CASRARRRQPQHF TGTGCCAGCAGGGCTCGACGGAGGCAGCCCCAGCATTTT